The 24 T cell receptor beta chains below were found in one sample sequenced in a study of cytomegalovirus exposure and HLA in healthy donors (dated by TCRdb to about 2017). Library preparation used the immunoSEQ multiplex PCR assay. A mixture of 60 forward primers for TCR Vbeta segments and 13 reverse primers for TCR Jbeta segments was used in the multiplex PCR. In TCRdb, the immuneACCESS table is reduced to in-frame sequences with V and J assigned. These tables do not hold every clone; where another copy was compared, an unresolved V gene accounts for under half, and the others remain unexplained. The sample table lists about 130,000 clones, about 10% of them with a count of one. Clones ranked in the top ten supply roughly 7% of the sample. Sample: PBMCs. All receptors come from a woman aged 40 to 50 in good health and CMV-seropositive.

V and J are TRBV23-1 and TRBJ2-7; the match to TRBD1 covers 10 bases. TRBV23-1 is identified as an open reading frame with a role that is uncertain. Germline trimming cut 7 bases from V and 3 bases from J; bases unmatched to any gene: 9. This CDR3 contains 15 residues. The chain's CDR3 is CASTLRDRGYYEQYF. For the CDR3, the DNA is TGCGCCAGCACCCTCCGGGACAGGGGTTACTACGAGCAGTACTTC.

This clone appeared a few times. Different DNA sequences within this sample yield the same CDR3. The rearrangement links TRBV5-1 to TRBJ2-7; 8 positions agree with TRBD1. The germline gives CDR1 SGHRS, CDR2 YFSETQ. The CDR3 totals 14 residues. V shed 3 bases and J 0 bases; nucleotides not matched to a gene: 2. The chain's CDR3 is CASSSQGGSYEQYF. The CDR3 DNA reads as TGCGCCAGCAGCTCACAGGGGGGCTCCTACGAGCAGTACTTC.

This clone was seen a few times. The rearrangement links TRBV11-2 to TRBJ2-6, with 9 nucleotides matching TRBD1. V dropped 1 base and J dropped 0; count of bases not matched to a gene: 4. Germline values: CDR1 SGHAT, CDR2 FQNNGV. The CDR3 totals 18 residues. The CDR3 DNA reads as TGTGCCAGCAGCTTAGCTACAGGGGGCGGCTCTGGGGCCAACGTCCTGACTTTC. This translates into CASSLATGGGSGANVLTF.

This clone was recorded a few times. The rearrangement links TRBV6-1 to TRBJ1-5; D may be TRBD1 (6 bases). Germline V lookup: CDR1 MNHNS, CDR2 SASEGT. V gave up 10 bases and J gave up 6 bases, with 22 bases separating them. The CDR3 spans 15 residues. The CDR3 bases are TGTGCCACCGCAAAAGCCAGGGGATATAGTCAGCCCCAGCATTTT. Its translation is CATAKARGYSQPQHF.

This clone was observed a few times. The V and J genes are TRBV11-3 and TRBJ2-7, with 10 bases fitting TRBD1. The CDR3 is 15 residues long. Looked up from germline, CDR1 is SGHNT and CDR2 is YENEEA. V lost 0 bases to trimming and J lost 5 bases; unmatched junction nucleotides: 4. The CDR3 loop is CASSLEGTGANEQYF. For the CDR3, the DNA is TGTGCCAGCAGCTTAGAAGGGACAGGGGCGAACGAGCAGTACTTC.

This clone was recorded a few times. The chain uses TRBV6-5 and TRBJ1-1, with 8 bases identical to TRBD1. The CDR3 runs 13 residues. V trimming: 5 bases; J trimming: 10 bases; junction bases outside the gene matches: 9. Germline V gene sequence: CDR1 MNHEY, CDR2 SVGAGI. The CDR3: CASSQNPDRAAFF. For the CDR3, the DNA is TGTGCCAGCAGTCAGAACCCGGACAGGGCAGCTTTCTTT.

The rearrangement uses TRBV18 and TRBJ2-1; 11 nucleotides line up with TRBD2. This CDR3 comprises 15 residues. V gave up 1 base and J gave up 7 bases; unmatched junction bases: 3. Germline values: CDR1 KGHSH, CDR2 LQKENI. CDR3 bases: TGTGCCAGCTCACCACGAGTAGCGGGGGGGAATGAGCAGTTCTTC. Residues: CASSPRVAGGNEQFF.

The chain links TRBV12-2 to TRBJ1-6. TRBV12-2 is an annotated pseudogene. The CDR3 spans 16 residues. The CDR3: CASRPSNCGIFSPLHF. The CDR3, as DNA: TGTGCAAGTCGTCCAAGCAATTGTGGTATTTTTTCACCCCTCCACTTT.

This clone was observed a few times. This chain uses TRBV4-1 with TRBJ1-4; 11 bases are a match to TRBD1. The J segment lost 7 bases and the V segment lost 3 bases, leaving 4 bases of the junction unmatched. Germline CDR1 reads MGHRA; CDR2 reads YSYEKL. The CDR3 runs to 15 residues. This CDR3 reads CASSQPGQGGEKLFF. DNA for the CDR3: TGCGCCAGCAGCCAGCCGGGACAGGGGGGTGAAAAACTGTTTTTT.

A few counts support this clone. The chain employs TRBV11-3 and TRBJ1-2; 8 bases match TRBD1. CDR3 length: 14 amino acids. Looked up from germline, CDR1 is SGHNT and CDR2 is YENEEA. The J segment lost 3 bases and the V segment lost 5 bases, leaving 5 bases of the junction unmatched. The CDR3 sequence is CASSQGAADYGYTF. The CDR3 DNA sequence: TGTGCCAGCAGCCAGGGGGCGGCAGACTATGGCTACACCTTC.

This clone occurred a few times. This sample also contains other DNA sequences that code for the same CDR3. The chain carries TRBV18 and TRBJ1-2; D might be TRBD1 (5 bases). Deletions cut 3 bases from V and 8 bases from J, with 10 bases between. CDR3 length equals 12 residues. In germline, CDR1 is KGHSH, CDR2 LQKENI. This CDR3 is CASSPGGGGYTF. The CDR3, as DNA: TGTGCCAGCTCACCGGGGGGAGGAGGCTACACCTTC.

In its sample, this clone was seen a few times. The chain couples TRBV6-5 to TRBJ2-1; D possibly corresponds to TRBD2 (6 bases). CDR1 is MNHEY and CDR2 is SVGAGI in the germline V gene. CDR3 length: 13 amino acids. V lost 2 bases to trimming and J lost 6 bases, with 8 bases between them. The CDR3 here is CASSYGLFNEQFF. The CDR3 bases are TGTGCCAGCAGTTACGGACTATTCAATGAGCAGTTCTTC.

This clone has more than one count but fewer than ten. The V call is TRBV4-1, the J call TRBJ2-1; 8 nucleotides match TRBD2. Germline lookup yields CDR1 MGHRA and CDR2 YSYEKL. This CDR3 has 14 residues. The J segment lost 4 bases and the V segment lost 4 bases, leaving 3 bases of the junction unmatched. DNA of the CDR3: TGCGCCAGCAGCCTTGCTAGCGGGTACAATGAGCAGTTCTTC. This sequence encodes CASSLASGYNEQFF.

The rearrangement uses TRBV29-1 and TRBJ2-1, with a weak D call TRBD1 (5 bases). The CDR3 loop spans 11 amino acids. Deletions cut 2 bases from V and 11 bases from J, with 10 bases between. Per germline, CDR1 SQVTM and CDR2 ANQGSEA. In DNA, the CDR3 is TGCAGCGTTGAACTGAGACAGCAGCAGTTCTTC. This sequence encodes CSVELRQQQFF.

This clone appeared a few times. The CDR3 loop reads CASSFSPDRNYGYTF. CDR3 nucleotides: TGCGCCAGCAGCTTTTCCCCGGACAGGAACTATGGCTACACCTTC. The chain combines TRBV5-1 with TRBJ1-2, with 7 nucleotides matching TRBD1. Looked up from germline, CDR1 is SGHRS and CDR2 is YFSETQ. The CDR3 spans 15 residues. Germline trimming cut 2 bases from V and 2 bases from J; bases unmatched to any gene: 6.

The sample holds a few counts of this clone. The J gene is TRBJ1-1, the V gene TRBV19, with TRBD1 matching 7 bases. This CDR3 spans 15 amino acids. The germline V gene has CDR1 LNHDA and CDR2 SQIVND (reference sequence). J was trimmed by 2 bases and V by 3 bases; bases with no gene match: 6. The CDR3 protein is CASSIIRDSNTEAFF. The CDR3 DNA is TGTGCCAGTAGTATTATCCGGGACAGCAACACTGAAGCTTTCTTT.

The chain has TRBV5-4 and TRBJ2-4; possibly TRBD2 for D (5 bases). The V end was cut by 3 bases, the J end by 8 bases, with 15 bases between. CDR1 is SGHNT and CDR2 is YYREEE in the germline V gene (reference sequence). The CDR3 has 14 amino acids. This CDR3 is CASSSEAPMDIQYF. CDR3 sequence (DNA): TGTGCCAGCAGCTCGGAGGCTCCAATGGACATTCAGTACTTC.

The chain links TRBV5-4 to TRBJ1-2, with 8 bases matching TRBD1. Germline V lookup: CDR1 SGHNT, CDR2 YYREEE (reference sequence). The CDR3 is made up of 15 amino acids. J gave up 2 bases and V 4 bases, and 7 bases lay outside the gene matches. CDR3 amino acids: CASSIGQGVNYGYTF. CDR3 nucleotides: TGTGCCAGCAGCATCGGACAGGGCGTAAACTATGGCTACACCTTC.

This clone turned up a few times. This chain connects TRBV10-1 to TRBJ1-2, with D unresolved. CDR3 length: 13 residues. Trimming took 2 bases from V and 4 from J, leaving 8 bases between them. The germline CDR1 and CDR2 sequences are WNHNN and SYGVQD (reference sequence). The CDR3 DNA reads as TGCGCCAGCAGTGAGCAGCGGACCTATGGCTACACCTTC. Its translation: CASSEQRTYGYTF.

This clone came up a few times. The chain links TRBV28 to TRBJ1-5; 7 nucleotides line up with TRBD1. The germline CDR1 and CDR2 sequences are MDHEN and SYDVKM. The length of the CDR3 is 16 residues. J was trimmed by 2 bases and V by 5 bases; bases with no gene match: 9. The CDR3 spells CASSPHRGGGNQPQHF. CDR3 DNA: TGTGCCAGCAGTCCCCACAGGGGTGGGGGCAATCAGCCCCAGCATTTT.

V usage is TRBV6-5 and J usage is TRBJ1-5; weak D call: TRBD1 (5 bases). The CDR3 sequence is 14 residues long. V lost 5 bases and J lost 4, with 12 bases in between. Germline lookup yields CDR1 MNHEY and CDR2 SVGAGI. The CDR3 region is CASSERGRNQPQHF. CDR3 nucleotides: TGTGCCAGCAGTGAAAGGGGCAGGAATCAGCCCCAGCATTTT.

This clone showed up just a few times. CDR3 region: CASSESVGGSYNEQFF. In DNA, the CDR3 is TGTGCCAGCAGTGAATCGGTGGGGGGCTCCTACAATGAGCAGTTCTTC. The chain carries TRBV25-1 and TRBJ2-1; a possible D gene is TRBD2 (6 bases). Germline V gene lookup returns CDR1 MGHDK and CDR2 SYGVNS. V dropped 1 base and J dropped 0 bases, with 10 bases sitting between them. The CDR3 totals 16 residues.

This chain links TRBV6-1 with TRBJ2-7; 9 bases map to TRBD1. The V and J ends lost 10 bases and 3 bases, in that order; junction bases with no gene match: 7. Germline CDR1 reads MNHNS; CDR2 reads SASEGT. The length of the CDR3 is 13 residues. The CDR3 DNA reads as TGTGCCACCATGACAGGGGGGATCTACGAGCAGTACTTC. Its protein is CATMTGGIYEQYF.

The chain carries TRBV2 and TRBJ1-1; weak D call: TRBD1 (5 bases). Per the germline V gene, CDR1 is SNHLY and CDR2 is FYNNEI. The length of the CDR3 is 14 residues. V was pared by 2 bases and J by 4 bases, with 11 bases between. The CDR3 here is CASSERGRGTEAFF. DNA for the CDR3: TGTGCCAGCAGTGAAAGGGGTAGAGGCACTGAAGCTTTCTTT.